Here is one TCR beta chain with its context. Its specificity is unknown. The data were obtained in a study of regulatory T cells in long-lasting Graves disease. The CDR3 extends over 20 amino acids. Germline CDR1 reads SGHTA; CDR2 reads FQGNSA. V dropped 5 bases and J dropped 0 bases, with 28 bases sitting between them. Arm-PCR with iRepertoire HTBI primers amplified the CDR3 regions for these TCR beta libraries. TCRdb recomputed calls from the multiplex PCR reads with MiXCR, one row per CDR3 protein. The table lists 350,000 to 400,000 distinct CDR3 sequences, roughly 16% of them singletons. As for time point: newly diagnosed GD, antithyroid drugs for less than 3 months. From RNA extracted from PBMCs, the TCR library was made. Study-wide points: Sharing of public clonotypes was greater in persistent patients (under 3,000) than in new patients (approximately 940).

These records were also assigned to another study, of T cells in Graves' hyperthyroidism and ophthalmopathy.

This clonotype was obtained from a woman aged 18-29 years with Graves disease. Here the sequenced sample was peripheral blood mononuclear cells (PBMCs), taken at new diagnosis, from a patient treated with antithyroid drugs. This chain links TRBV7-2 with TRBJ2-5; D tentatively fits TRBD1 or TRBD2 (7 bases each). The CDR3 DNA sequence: TGTGCCAGCAGCCCACAACGACCCTGGGGGAGGGGGCCGTACCAAGAGACCCAGTACTTC. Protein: CASSPQRPWGRGPYQETQYF.